The clone carrying this T cell receptor (beta chain) was seen a handful of times. Trimming pared 5 bases from V and 4 bases from J, leaving 15 bases between. The CDR3 loop spans 14 amino acids. Germline CDR1 SEHNR, CDR2 FQNEAQ (reference sequence). cDNA serving as the sequencing template came from extracted, reverse transcribed RNA. The data were produced by immunoSEQ multiplex PCR, yet TCRdb's version contains in-frame clones alone and is incomplete. The repertoire holds about 82,000 clones, roughly 51% seen once, with 5.5% to 6% in the top ten. The sample comes from a study of CD8+ T cells in alopecia areata.

The chain links TRBV7-9 to TRBJ2-7; D is ambiguous. Sequencing input: NKG2D-high CD8+ T cells sorted from blood. This sequence originates from a human donor with alopecia areata. The CDR3 loop reads CASSPEERSYEQYF. CDR3 bases: TGTGCCAGCAGCCCTGAAGAAAGATCATACGAGCAGTACTTC.